This is a list of T cell receptor beta chains from one sample in a study of T-cell reconstitution after alpha-beta-depleted transplantation in children. TCRdb called the PCR reads again in MiXCR, with one record for every CDR3 protein. The sample carries about 400,000 distinct CDR3 sequences, around 20% recorded once. The specimen comprised PBMCs from the stem cell graft donor, sampled from the stem cell graft. The receptors derive from a human donor who donated a stem cell graft to a child with acute myeloid leukemia. Each CDR3 is given with its conserved first and last residue. D genes are given only for firm matches. Not every row has a clone size; where given, it reads once, few, many or a size class.

d_call: TRBD2; clone_size: NA; j_call: TRBJ2-1; v_call: TRBV15; cdr3_aa: CATSLNLAGAINEQFF; cdr3_nt: TGTGCCACCAGCCTTAACTTAGCGGGAGCCATCAATGAGCAGTTCTTC
d_call: NA; clone_size: few; j_call: TRBJ2-1; v_call: TRBV4-3; cdr3_aa: CASSQDFKSGEQFF; cdr3_nt: TGCGCCAGCAGCCAAGATTTTAAGTCGGGGGAGCAGTTCTTC
d_call: TRBD2; clone_size: few; j_call: TRBJ2-1; v_call: TRBV12-5; cdr3_aa: CASGMGLATEQFF; cdr3_nt: TGTGCTAGTGGCATGGGACTAGCGACTGAGCAGTTCTTC
d_call: TRBD1; clone_size: few; j_call: TRBJ1-1; v_call: TRBV20-1; cdr3_aa: CSARDVAGGTEAFF; cdr3_nt: TGCAGTGCTAGAGATGTTGCAGGGGGCACTGAAGCTTTCTTT
d_call: NA; clone_size: few; j_call: TRBJ2-3; v_call: TRBV5-1; cdr3_aa: CASSLVGEADTQYF; cdr3_nt: TGCGCCAGCAGCTTGGTAGGGGAGGCAGATACGCAGTATTTT
d_call: TRBD1; clone_size: NA; j_call: TRBJ2-1; v_call: TRBV3-1; cdr3_aa: CASSQIGDRAHEQFF; cdr3_nt: TGTGCCAGCAGCCAAATAGGGGACAGGGCCCATGAGCAGTTCTTC
d_call: NA; clone_size: few; j_call: TRBJ2-7; v_call: TRBV4-1; cdr3_aa: CASSQQSNYEQYF; cdr3_nt: TGCGCCAGCAGCCAACAGTCGAACTACGAGCAGTACTTC
d_call: NA; clone_size: NA; j_call: TRBJ1-2; v_call: TRBV7-8; cdr3_aa: CASSPTPVWSYGYTF; cdr3_nt: TGTGCCAGCAGTCCAACTCCCGTATGGAGCTATGGCTACACCTTC
d_call: NA; clone_size: few; j_call: TRBJ2-6; v_call: TRBV3-1; cdr3_aa: CASSHRDGANVLTF; cdr3_nt: TGTGCCAGCAGCCATCGGGACGGGGCCAACGTCCTGACTTTC
d_call: NA; clone_size: few; j_call: TRBJ2-3; v_call: TRBV15; cdr3_aa: CATSTRAGGTDTQYF; cdr3_nt: TGTGCCACCAGCACCCGGGCAGGGGGCACAGATACGCAGTATTTT
d_call: TRBD1; clone_size: few; j_call: TRBJ2-5; v_call: TRBV6-2/TRBV6-3; cdr3_aa: CASRRWRDRAKEETQYF; cdr3_nt: TGTGCCAGCAGAAGATGGCGGGACAGGGCGAAGGAAGAGACCCAGTACTTC
d_call: NA; clone_size: NA; j_call: TRBJ2-3; v_call: TRBV10-3; cdr3_aa: CAISDFSGSTDTQYF; cdr3_nt: TGTGCCATCAGTGATTTCTCGGGAAGCACAGATACGCAGTATTTT
d_call: NA; clone_size: NA; j_call: TRBJ1-1; v_call: TRBV15; cdr3_aa: CATTRWGVVEAFF; cdr3_nt: TGTGCCACCACCCGGTGGGGGGTTGTTGAAGCTTTCTTT
d_call: TRBD2; clone_size: few; j_call: TRBJ2-1; v_call: TRBV24-1; cdr3_aa: CATSDPGTRGANEQFF; cdr3_nt: TGTGCCACCAGTGACCCCGGGACTAGAGGGGCCAATGAGCAGTTCTTC
d_call: NA; clone_size: NA; j_call: TRBJ2-7; v_call: TRBV3-1; cdr3_aa: CASSQGIRVGEQYF; cdr3_nt: TGTGCCAGCAGTCAGGGAATCCGAGTGGGTGAGCAGTACTTC
d_call: NA; clone_size: NA; j_call: TRBJ2-2; v_call: TRBV4-3; cdr3_aa: CASSHGSLGGLGTGELFF; cdr3_nt: TGCGCCAGCAGCCACGGAAGCCTAGGAGGGCTTGGCACCGGGGAGCTGTTTTTT
d_call: TRBD1; clone_size: NA; j_call: TRBJ2-7; v_call: TRBV12-3/TRBV12-4; cdr3_aa: CASSLRAGGLYEQYF; cdr3_nt: TGTGCCAGCAGTTTACGGGCAGGGGGCCTCTACGAGCAGTACTTC
d_call: TRBD1; clone_size: many; j_call: TRBJ2-2; v_call: TRBV11-2; cdr3_aa: CASSRTGNTGELFF; cdr3_nt: TGTGCCAGCAGCAGGACAGGGAACACCGGGGAGCTGTTTTTT
d_call: NA; clone_size: NA; j_call: TRBJ1-6; v_call: TRBV20-1; cdr3_aa: CSAINDSPPLHF; cdr3_nt: TGCAGTGCTATCAATGACTCACCACCCCTCCACTTT
d_call: TRBD2; clone_size: NA; j_call: TRBJ2-1; v_call: TRBV10-3; cdr3_aa: CAIRPSLAGANNEQFF; cdr3_nt: TGTGCCATCAGGCCCAGCCTAGCGGGGGCTAACAATGAGCAGTTCTTC
d_call: NA; clone_size: many; j_call: TRBJ2-5; v_call: TRBV5-1; cdr3_aa: CASSLTTRETQYF; cdr3_nt: TGCGCCAGCAGCTTGACTACCCGGGAGACCCAGTACTTC
d_call: TRBD1; clone_size: few; j_call: TRBJ1-2; v_call: TRBV28; cdr3_aa: CASSLTGTGGSNYGYTF; cdr3_nt: TGTGCCAGCAGTCTAACCGGGACAGGGGGCTCTAACTATGGCTACACCTTC
d_call: NA; clone_size: NA; j_call: TRBJ1-3; v_call: TRBV28; cdr3_aa: CASSRYRNTIYF; cdr3_nt: TGTGCCAGCAGCCGTTACAGAAACACCATATATTTT
d_call: NA; clone_size: NA; j_call: TRBJ2-3; v_call: TRBV6-4; cdr3_aa: CASSAGGASTDTQYF; cdr3_nt: TGTGCCAGCAGTGCTGGGGGCGCGAGCACAGATACGCAGTATTTT
d_call: TRBD2; clone_size: few; j_call: TRBJ2-7; v_call: TRBV3-1; cdr3_aa: CASSSAGSFHEQYF; cdr3_nt: TGTGCCAGTTCGTCAGCGGGGAGTTTCCACGAGCAGTACTTC
d_call: NA; clone_size: NA; j_call: TRBJ2-1; v_call: TRBV5-1; cdr3_aa: CASSLWWALAYNEQFF; cdr3_nt: TGCGCCAGCAGCTTGTGGTGGGCGTTAGCCTACAATGAGCAGTTCTTC
d_call: NA; clone_size: many; j_call: TRBJ2-7; v_call: TRBV6-5; cdr3_aa: CASRGVTYEQYF; cdr3_nt: TGTGCCTCCAGGGGGGTAACCTACGAGCAGTACTTC
d_call: NA; clone_size: NA; j_call: TRBJ2-5; v_call: TRBV18; cdr3_aa: CASSPVKETQYF; cdr3_nt: TGTGCCAGCTCACCAGTGAAAGAGACCCAGTACTTC
d_call: NA; clone_size: NA; j_call: TRBJ1-6; v_call: TRBV7-9; cdr3_aa: CASRGAGDYNSPLHF; cdr3_nt: TGTGCCAGCAGGGGTGCGGGGGACTATAATTCACCCCTCCACTTT
d_call: NA; clone_size: NA; j_call: TRBJ2-7; v_call: TRBV7-2; cdr3_aa: CASSLEQALSYEQYF; cdr3_nt: TGTGCCAGCAGCTTAGAACAAGCTCTCTCCTACGAGCAGTACTTC
d_call: TRBD1; clone_size: NA; j_call: TRBJ2-6; v_call: TRBV7-2; cdr3_aa: CASSTRQGGANVLTF; cdr3_nt: TGTGCCAGCAGCACCCGACAGGGTGGGGCCAACGTCCTGACTTTC
d_call: NA; clone_size: once; j_call: TRBJ2-7; v_call: TRBV24-1; cdr3_aa: CATSGLETYEQYF; cdr3_nt: TGTGCCACCAGTGGACTGGAGACCTACGAGCAGTACTTC
d_call: NA; clone_size: few; j_call: TRBJ2-7; v_call: TRBV20-1; cdr3_aa: CSASGALASYEQYF; cdr3_nt: TGCAGTGCTAGTGGGGCCTTGGCCTCCTACGAGCAGTACTTC
d_call: NA; clone_size: few; j_call: TRBJ1-1; v_call: TRBV11-2; cdr3_aa: CASSLSTGPNTEAFF; cdr3_nt: TGTGCCAGCAGCTTATCCACAGGTCCGAACACTGAAGCTTTCTTT
d_call: NA; clone_size: many; j_call: TRBJ2-7; v_call: TRBV20-1; cdr3_aa: CSARDGTPPYEQYF; cdr3_nt: TGCAGTGCTAGAGATGGGACCCCACCTTACGAGCAGTACTTC
d_call: NA; clone_size: NA; j_call: TRBJ2-1; v_call: TRBV20-1; cdr3_aa: CSARTTVNEQFF; cdr3_nt: TGCAGTGCCCGGACTACAGTCAATGAGCAGTTCTTC
d_call: NA; clone_size: few; j_call: TRBJ1-5; v_call: TRBV28; cdr3_aa: CASSLPDVRINQPQHF; cdr3_nt: TGTGCCAGCAGTTTGCCGGACGTTCGCATCAATCAGCCCCAGCATTTT
d_call: TRBD2; clone_size: NA; j_call: TRBJ2-2; v_call: TRBV7-2; cdr3_aa: CASSLARRGGSGELFF; cdr3_nt: TGTGCCAGCAGCTTAGCGCGGAGAGGCGGGAGCGGGGAGCTGTTTTTT
d_call: TRBD2; clone_size: NA; j_call: TRBJ2-5; v_call: TRBV7-2; cdr3_aa: CASSLILAGASETQYF; cdr3_nt: TGTGCCAGCAGCCTCATACTAGCGGGAGCATCGGAGACCCAGTACTTC
d_call: TRBD2; clone_size: few; j_call: TRBJ2-1; v_call: TRBV20-1; cdr3_aa: CSARPPSGRATYNEQFF; cdr3_nt: TGCAGTGCTAGGCCCCCTAGCGGGAGGGCTACCTACAATGAGCAGTTCTTC
d_call: TRBD2; clone_size: NA; j_call: TRBJ2-3; v_call: TRBV5-6; cdr3_aa: CASSLAWREGLSDTQYF; cdr3_nt: TGTGCCAGCAGCTTGGCCTGGCGGGAGGGCCTATCAGATACGCAGTATTTT
d_call: NA; clone_size: few; j_call: TRBJ1-6; v_call: TRBV15; cdr3_aa: CATSRDPGFGSPLHF; cdr3_nt: TGTGCCACCAGCAGAGATCCCGGGTTCGGTTCACCCCTCCACTTT
d_call: TRBD1; clone_size: NA; j_call: TRBJ2-2; v_call: TRBV28; cdr3_aa: CASSPRAPLGTGGKRTGELFF; cdr3_nt: TGTGCCAGCAGTCCCCGGGCCCCACTCGGGACAGGGGGGAAACGCACCGGGGAGCTGTTTTTT
d_call: NA; clone_size: NA; j_call: TRBJ1-5; v_call: TRBV20-1; cdr3_aa: CSALMQGDQPQHF; cdr3_nt: TGCAGTGCTCTGATGCAGGGAGACCAGCCCCAGCATTTT
d_call: TRBD1; clone_size: NA; j_call: TRBJ2-7; v_call: TRBV12-3/TRBV12-4; cdr3_aa: CASSSHTGGYEQYF; cdr3_nt: TGTGCCAGCAGTTCACATACAGGGGGCTACGAGCAGTACTTC
d_call: TRBD2; clone_size: few; j_call: TRBJ2-3; v_call: TRBV28; cdr3_aa: CASSWYSGRAGTDTQYF; cdr3_nt: TGTGCCAGCAGTTGGTATAGCGGGAGGGCCGGCACAGATACGCAGTATTTT
d_call: NA; clone_size: NA; j_call: TRBJ1-1; v_call: TRBV4-2; cdr3_aa: CASSQDQVAAAFF; cdr3_nt: TGTGCCAGCAGCCAAGATCAGGTGGCGGCAGCTTTCTTT
d_call: NA; clone_size: NA; j_call: TRBJ2-2; v_call: TRBV5-5; cdr3_aa: CASSPPPGRTGELFF; cdr3_nt: TGTGCCAGCAGCCCGCCCCCCGGGCGCACCGGGGAGCTGTTTTTT